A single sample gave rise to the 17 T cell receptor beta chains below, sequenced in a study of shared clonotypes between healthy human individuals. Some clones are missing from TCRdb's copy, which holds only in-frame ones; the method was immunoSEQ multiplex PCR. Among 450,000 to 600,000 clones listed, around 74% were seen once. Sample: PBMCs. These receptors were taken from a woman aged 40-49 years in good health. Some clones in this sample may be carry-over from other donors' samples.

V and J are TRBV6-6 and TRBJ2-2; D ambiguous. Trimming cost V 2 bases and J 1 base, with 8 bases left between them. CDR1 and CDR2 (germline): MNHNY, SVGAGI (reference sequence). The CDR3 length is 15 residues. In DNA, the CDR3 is TGTGCCAGCAGTTACACATACCAGAACACCGGGGAGCTGTTTTTT. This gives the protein CASSYTYQNTGELFF.

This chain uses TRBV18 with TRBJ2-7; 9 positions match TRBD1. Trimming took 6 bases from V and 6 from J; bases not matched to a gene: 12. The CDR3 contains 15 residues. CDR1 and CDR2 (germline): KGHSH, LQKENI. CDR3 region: CASSRNPGTGIEQYF. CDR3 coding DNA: TGTGCCAGCTCTCGGAACCCCGGGACAGGGATCGAGCAGTACTTC.

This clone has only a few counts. As DNA, the CDR3 is TGTGCCAGCAGCTTACCCGGTAGTAGCGGGCCCTACGAGCAGTACTTC. This gives the protein CASSLPGSSGPYEQYF. This chain joins TRBV7-8 and TRBJ2-7; TRBD2 aligns across 7 bases. J was trimmed by 2 bases and V by 2 bases; bases with no gene match: 9. CDR3 length: 16 amino acids. Germline V gives CDR1 SGHVS, CDR2 FQNEAQ.

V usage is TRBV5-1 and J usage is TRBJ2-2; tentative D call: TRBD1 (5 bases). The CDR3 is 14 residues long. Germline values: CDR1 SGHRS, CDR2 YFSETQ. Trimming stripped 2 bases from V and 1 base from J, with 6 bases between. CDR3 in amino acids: CASSLQVNTGELFF. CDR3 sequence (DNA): TGCGCCAGCAGCTTACAGGTGAACACCGGGGAGCTGTTTTTT.

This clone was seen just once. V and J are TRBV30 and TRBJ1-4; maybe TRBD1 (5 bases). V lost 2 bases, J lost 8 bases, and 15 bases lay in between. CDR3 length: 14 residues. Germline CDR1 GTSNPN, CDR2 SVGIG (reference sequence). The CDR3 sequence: CAWSLVGRLEKLFF. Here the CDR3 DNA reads TGTGCCTGGAGTCTTGTGGGACGATTGGAAAAACTGTTTTTT. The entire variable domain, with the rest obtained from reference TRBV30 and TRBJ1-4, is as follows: SQTIHQWPATLVQPVGSPLSLECTVEGTSNPNLYWYRQAAGRGLQLLFYSVGIGQISSEVPQNLSASRPQDRQFILSSKKLLLSDSGFYLCAWSLVGRLEKLFFGSGTQLSVL.

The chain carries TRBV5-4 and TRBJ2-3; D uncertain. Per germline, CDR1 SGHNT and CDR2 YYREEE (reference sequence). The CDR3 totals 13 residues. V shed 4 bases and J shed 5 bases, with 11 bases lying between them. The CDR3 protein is CASSLGLLDTQYF. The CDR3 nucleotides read TGTGCCAGCAGCCTAGGGTTACTAGATACGCAGTATTTT.

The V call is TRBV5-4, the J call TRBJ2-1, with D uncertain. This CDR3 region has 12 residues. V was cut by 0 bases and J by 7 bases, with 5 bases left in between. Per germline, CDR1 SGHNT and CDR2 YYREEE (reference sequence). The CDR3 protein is CASSLDRNEQFF. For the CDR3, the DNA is TGTGCCAGCAGCTTGGACCGGAATGAGCAGTTCTTC. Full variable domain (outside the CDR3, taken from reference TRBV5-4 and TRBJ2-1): ETGVTQSPTHLIKTRGQQVTLRCSSQSGHNTVSWYQQALGQGPQFIFQYYREEENGRGNFPPRFSGLQFPNYSSELNVNALELDDSALYLCASSLDRNEQFFGPGTRLTVL.

The CDR3 DNA is TGTGCCAGCAGCTTAGTCACCGGGGGACTTGAGCAGTTCTTC. It codes for CASSLVTGGLEQFF. The chain couples TRBV7-2 to TRBJ2-1, with TRBD2 as a possible D gene (6 bases). Germline CDR1 and CDR2: SGHTA and FQGNSA. V shed 1 base and J shed 9 bases, with 13 bases lying between them. CDR3 length: 14 amino acids.

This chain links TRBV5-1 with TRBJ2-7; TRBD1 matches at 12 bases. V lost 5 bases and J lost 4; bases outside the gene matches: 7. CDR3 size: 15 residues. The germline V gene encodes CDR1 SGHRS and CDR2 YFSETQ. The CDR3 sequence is CASSTGTGGAYEQYF. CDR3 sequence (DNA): TGCGCCAGCAGTACCGGGACAGGGGGCGCGTACGAGCAGTACTTC.

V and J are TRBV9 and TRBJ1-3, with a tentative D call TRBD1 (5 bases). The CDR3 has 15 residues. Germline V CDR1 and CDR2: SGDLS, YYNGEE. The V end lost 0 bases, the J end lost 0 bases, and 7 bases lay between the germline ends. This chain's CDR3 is CASSVEGISGNTIYF. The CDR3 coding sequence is TGTGCCAGCAGCGTAGAGGGGATCTCTGGAAACACCATATATTTT.

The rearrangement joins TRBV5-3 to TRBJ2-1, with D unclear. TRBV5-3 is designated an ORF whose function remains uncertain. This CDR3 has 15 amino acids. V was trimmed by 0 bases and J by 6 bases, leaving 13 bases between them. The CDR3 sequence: CARSLVCRVFNEQFF. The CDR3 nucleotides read TGTGCCAGAAGCTTGGTGTGTAGGGTGTTCAATGAGCAGTTCTTC.

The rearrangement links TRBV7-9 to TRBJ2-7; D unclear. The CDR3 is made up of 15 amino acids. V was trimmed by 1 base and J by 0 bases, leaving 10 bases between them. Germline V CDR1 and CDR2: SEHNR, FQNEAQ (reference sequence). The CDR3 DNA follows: TGTGCCAGCAGCTTAGACTTGTCAAGCTCCTACGAGCAGTACTTC. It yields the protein CASSLDLSSSYEQYF.

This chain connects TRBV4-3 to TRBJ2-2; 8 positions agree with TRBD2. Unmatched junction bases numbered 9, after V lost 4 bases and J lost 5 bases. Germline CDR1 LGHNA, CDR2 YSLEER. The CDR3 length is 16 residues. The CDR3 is CASSREAGGDTGELFF. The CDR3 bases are TGCGCCAGCAGCCGGGAGGCGGGAGGTGATACCGGGGAGCTGTTTTTT.

This CDR3 is CATSRPGQSGELFF. The CDR3 region has the DNA TGTGCCACCAGCAGGCCCGGACAGTCCGGGGAGCTGTTTTTT. V usage is TRBV15 and J usage is TRBJ2-2, with D perhaps matching TRBD1 (6 bases). Germline V gene lookup returns CDR1 LNHNV and CDR2 YYDKDF (reference sequence). Trimming left V 3 bases short and J 6 bases short, with 11 bases between. The CDR3 runs 14 residues.

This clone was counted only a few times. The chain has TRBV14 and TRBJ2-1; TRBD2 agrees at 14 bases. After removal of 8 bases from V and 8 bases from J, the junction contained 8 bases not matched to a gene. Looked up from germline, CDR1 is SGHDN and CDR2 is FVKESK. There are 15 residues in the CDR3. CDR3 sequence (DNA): TGTGCCAGCGGACGGACTAGCGGGAGGATCGATGAGCAGTTCTTC. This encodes CASGRTSGRIDEQFF. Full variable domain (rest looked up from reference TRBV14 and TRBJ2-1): EAGVTQFPSHSVIEKGQTVTLRCDPISGHDNLYWYRRVMGKEIKFLLHFVKESKQDESGMPNNRFLAERTGGTYSTLKVQPAELEDSGVYFCASGRTSGRIDEQFFGPGTRLTVL.

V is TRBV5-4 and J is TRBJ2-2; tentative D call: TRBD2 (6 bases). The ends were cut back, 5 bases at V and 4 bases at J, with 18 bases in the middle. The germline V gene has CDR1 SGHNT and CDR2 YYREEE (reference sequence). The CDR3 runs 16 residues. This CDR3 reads CASSMGGRAGTGELFF. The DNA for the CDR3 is TGTGCCAGCAGTATGGGAGGTCGAGCCGGCACCGGGGAGCTGTTTTTT.

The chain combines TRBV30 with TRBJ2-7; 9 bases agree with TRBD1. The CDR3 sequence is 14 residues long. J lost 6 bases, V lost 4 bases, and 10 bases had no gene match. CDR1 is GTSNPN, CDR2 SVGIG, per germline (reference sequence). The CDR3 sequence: CAWNEVGQGGEQYF. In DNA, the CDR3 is TGTGCCTGGAATGAGGTGGGACAGGGAGGCGAGCAGTACTTC. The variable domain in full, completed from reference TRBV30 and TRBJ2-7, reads SQTIHQWPATLVQPVGSPLSLECTVEGTSNPNLYWYRQAAGRGLQLLFYSVGIGQISSEVPQNLSASRPQDRQFILSSKKLLLSDSGFYLCAWNEVGQGGEQYFGPGTRLTVT.